This T cell receptor (beta chain) was sequenced during a study of cytomegalovirus exposure and HLA in healthy donors. V lost 4 bases and J lost 4; bases outside the gene matches: 4. In germline, CDR1 is MNHEY, CDR2 SVGAGI. This CDR3 is 16 amino acids long. Use of 60 Vbeta and 13 Jbeta primers characterized the PCR. Libraries were prepared by immunoSEQ multiplex PCR; TCRdb keeps only in-frame clonotypes and omits some of them. The sample consists of more than 85,000 clones, over 60% of them appearing once. Donors were nominally healthy when sampled, though unrecorded immune exposures were likely. Sequencing was performed on PBMCs. The origin of this receptor is a young man in good health and CMV-seropositive. V is TRBV6-5 and J is TRBJ1-6; 10 bases are a match to TRBD1. The CDR3 loop is CASSSPGQGYNSPLHF. The DNA for the CDR3 is TGTGCCAGCAGTTCCCCGGGACAGGGGTATAATTCACCCCTCCACTTT.